The 5 T cell receptor beta chains reported below all come from one sample, sequenced in a study of beta chain features in type 1 diabetes. General study points: Significant though moderate, a shortening of TCRB CDR3s appeared in all four CD4+ subsets of Type 1 diabetes patients.

cDNA synthesis used the whole RNA isolate, giving expressed TCRB sequences. Sequencing used immunoSEQ multiplex PCR; TCRdb keeps in-frame clones, though not all of them. The sample gives under 350,000 clones, about 24% of which show up once; about 0.012% is in the top ten. These receptors' antigens are unknown. The sequenced sample consisted of naive CD4+ T cells from blood. These receptors were collected from a woman in her twenties or thirties with type 1 diabetes.

The chain recombines TRBV27 with TRBJ2-7; 8 nucleotides line up with TRBD1. Germline trimming cut 3 bases from V and 0 bases from J; bases unmatched to any gene: 4. Germline loops: CDR1 MNHEY, CDR2 SMNVEV (reference sequence). The CDR3 has 15 residues. The CDR3 spells CASSLFTGGSYEQYF. The CDR3 DNA sequence: TGTGCCAGCAGTTTGTTTACAGGGGGCTCCTACGAGCAGTACTTC.

This clone was detected only a few times. The V call is TRBV10-3, the J call TRBJ2-1; D possibly corresponds to TRBD2 (6 bases). Germline CDR1 reads ENHRY; CDR2 reads SYGVKD. V was shortened by 4 bases and J by 5 bases, with 12 bases between the two germline ends. CDR3 length: 14 amino acids. The CDR3 DNA sequence: TGTGCCATCAGTGTTACGGAGGGCCACAATGAGCAGTTCTTC. Amino acid sequence: CAISVTEGHNEQFF.

This clone was counted between two and nine times. The V and J genes are TRBV14 and TRBJ2-1; 9 nucleotides match TRBD2. Germline CDR1 is SGHDN and CDR2 is FVKESK. V lost 6 bases and J lost 2; bases outside the gene matches: 5. This CDR3 has 15 amino acids. CDR3 amino acids: CASRTGTSPYNEQFF. In nucleotides, the CDR3 is TGTGCCAGCAGGACCGGGACTAGCCCCTACAATGAGCAGTTCTTC.

This clone was detected only a few times. This sequence joins TRBV30 and TRBJ2-1, with D tentatively TRBD2 (5 bases). CDR1 is GTSNPN and CDR2 is SVGIG in the germline V gene (reference sequence). V dropped 1 base and J dropped 4 bases, with 11 bases sitting between them. CDR3 length equals 14 residues. CDR3 in amino acids: CAWSGGQSYNEQFF. The CDR3 nucleotides read TGTGCCTGGAGTGGAGGGCAATCGTACAATGAGCAGTTCTTC.

This clone was recorded a few times. This chain joins TRBV29-1 and TRBJ1-5; TRBD1 might be the D (5 bases). The CDR3 sequence is 13 residues long. The V and J ends lost 4 bases and 5 bases respectively, with 12 bases between them. CDR1 is SQVTM, CDR2 ANQGSEA, per germline. In DNA form, the CDR3 reads TGCAGCGTTGCCAGGGAGGGTCATCAGCCCCAGCATTTT. This encodes CSVAREGHQPQHF.